The entry below describes one T cell receptor beta chain. This clone was seen a handful of times. It lacks a known antigen. Per-base quality was not reported, and no clone a single base away is much larger than it. Germline trimming amounts to 4 bases on V and 6 bases on J, with 16 as the count of junction bases outside the gene matches. CDR1 is given as SGHDT and CDR2 as YYEEEE, both from the germline V gene. CDR3 length: 16 amino acids, cysteine to phenylalanine. Only the CDR3 region is kept as DNA, spanning 48 bases read in frame from base 1. These data come from a study of cytomegalovirus exposure and HLA in healthy donors (TCRdb year 2017). Background for the entire study: In an earlier analysis of 450 to 750 of the donors, around 290 Gb of sequence data and some 100 million unique TCR beta sequences from about 179 million T cells were reported. About 300 gigabases of sequencing data and approximately 93 million unique TCR sequences were included in an early release covering roughly 600 HLA-typed donors. Of the roughly 390 genotyped donors, 81% were placed in the genetic ancestry cluster associated with self-reported Caucasian donors. The study was designed to test whether signatures of past pathogen exposure could be identified by cataloging public T cell receptors. Using immunosequencing, the study profiled T cell repertoires from 666 subjects and related those repertoires to cytomegalovirus serostatus. Besides the first cohort of under 700 subjects, a separate validation cohort made up of roughly 130 different subjects was used. The study combined high-throughput TCR immunosequencing, statistical association of individual TCRs with disease status, and machine learning to predict cytomegalovirus infection status. A later analysis re-examined previously published TCR beta repertoires from about 670 donors and added high-resolution HLA genotyping to investigate patterns of TCR occurrence. Rather than using new phenotypic data, the later analysis identified candidate immune exposures from TCR beta sequences and from how often those sequences occurred across donors. An earlier analysis of some 500 of the donors applied high-throughput TCR beta sequencing to assess whether each TCR beta V gene segment acted as functional or pseudogenic. Alongside the repertoire data, information on donor age, sex, ethnicity and CMV serostatus was compiled. A later genetic analysis took genome-wide SNP genotypes for about 55% of the roughly 670 donors and used that subset as a discovery cohort. Every repertoire in the discovery cohort had been generated on one and the same sequencing platform. HLA typing covered class I and class II loci at four-digit resolution. The number of donors typed differed by locus, with roughly 620-640 for A, B, C, DRB1 and DQB1, about 500 for DQA1, approximately 570 for DPA1, and roughly 450 for DPB1. Because of strong linkage in the cohort, 5 or 6 DR-DQ haplotypes were treated as single units for association and clustering. Among some 400 genotyped donors of the cohort, an average of approximately 240,000 unique TCR beta nucleotide sequences was sequenced per donor, of which roughly 17% were non-productive. The full study reports these points: Several of the top co-occurrence clusters appeared to be linked to parvovirus B19, influenza, CMV and Epstein-Barr virus, according to a later analysis. The 87-base-pair reads could not distinguish some IMGT-functional V segments, including TRBV6-2 and TRBV6-3, so those segments were excluded. According to a later analysis, TCR association rates differed among HLA loci, with DRB1 alleles showing the most associated TCRs and HLA-C alleles showing the fewest. The classifier was reported to diagnose cytomegalovirus status with high specificity and sensitivity in both the original cohort and the validation cohort. Assigning TCR associations to individual alleles was difficult when HLA alleles, especially DR and DQ, strongly co-occurred. HLA typing was unavailable for some donors at each locus, so association tests used only the typed subset. V-gene and J-gene trimming of TCR beta chains was associated with a missense DCLRE1C variant in a later genetic analysis, and the association was replicated in an independent cohort. In vitro tests confirmed that a few of the cytomegalovirus-associated TCR beta chains recognize cytomegalovirus antigens. The only immune exposure information available for the cohort was CMV serostatus. A cluster of highly shared sequence variants was judged likely to represent a technical artifact of the sequencing pipeline. Broadly in line with IMGT annotations, most TCR beta V segments showed up in productive rearrangements about 90% or about 30% of the time in an earlier analysis of several hundred of the donors. A further reported finding was that TCR beta sequences accurately predicted the HLA-A and HLA-B alleles for most subjects in the first cohort. In a later analysis, HLA-associated TCR beta chains showed more clonal expansion and lower generation probabilities than non-associated chains that were equally common. A later genetic analysis reported fewer N-insertions in productive TCRs among donors in an Asian-associated ancestry cluster than the approximately 700-donor mean. It was suggested by the authors that the approach could potentially be generalized to other disease states and immunological phenotypes. Roughly uniform sequencing depth across donors was assumed in presence/absence analyses, although this assumption may not hold. Linkage disequilibrium might explain the correlated functional status among segregating V segments, but an unknown experimental factor could not be ruled out. At a false discovery rate of 0.05, a later analysis linked 16,000 or so TCR beta sequences to specific HLA alleles. Most CMV-associated TCR beta chains appeared to be HLA-restricted in a later analysis, and the HLA associations seemed to be driven largely by CMV exposure. The study gave a list of 150 to 200 TCR beta chains associated with cytomegalovirus. The earlier analysis of approximately 560 of the donors excluded some 16 rarely observed V segments, including chromosome 9 orphons, because counts were too low. Most TCR sequences were seen in very few donors, while some public TCRs were found in many individuals. This cohort had only TCR beta chains sequenced, and the lack of alpha or paired-chain data limited which features could be detected.

Library method: the immunoSEQ multiplex PCR assay. The multiplex PCR relied on a mix of 60 forward primers for TCR Vbeta segments and 13 reverse primers for TCR Jbeta segments. A multiplex PCR assay on genomic DNA amplified the CDR3 region of rearranged TCR beta genes. On the Illumina HiSeq System, the amplified TCR beta libraries were sequenced as 87-base-pair reads. The paper's processing steps were these. Across the 500 to 700 repertoires, a later analysis counted tens of millions of unique TCR beta chains, 9.5 million to 13 million of which were shared by at least two donors. To remove PCR and sequencing errors, raw reads were error-corrected and collapsed into unique sequences using a nearest-neighbor algorithm that merged closely related sequences. V, D and J gene segments were assigned by aligning CDR3 sequences to IMGT reference sequences. For a sequence to be retained, at least a six-nucleotide match to both a V gene segment and a J gene segment was required. Rearrangements were classified as productive when the CDR3 lacked stop codons and remained in frame with V and J, and all other rearrangements were classified as non-productive. Following IMGT convention, CDR3 was defined as the stretch from the second conserved V-encoded cysteine to the conserved J-encoded phenylalanine. Sequences without an unambiguous match to a single V gene segment were excluded from the earlier analysis of about 640 of the donors. An earlier analysis of some 500 of the donors classified V segments as functional when productive rearrangements were above 56.7% and as segregating when the standard deviation between donors was above 5%. A statistical classification framework was developed to diagnose cytomegalovirus status using the catalog of TCR beta chain sequences. In a later analysis, V and J genes were assigned by comparing TCR nucleotide sequences against IMGT/GENE-DB human TR gene sequences. A later analysis assigned CDR3 sequences and most-parsimonious VDJ recombination scenarios with the TCRdist pipeline. In a later analysis, every TCR beta chain was defined by the combination of its CDR3 amino acid sequence and its V-gene family, and reads without a unique V-gene family were dropped. As a way to deal with suspected cross-contamination and a sequencing artifact, a later analysis dropped 592 nucleotide sequences that were highly shared and had low generation probability. In a later analysis, a clonal expansion index for each public chain was calculated from normalized within-repertoire ranks of inferred template counts. A later analysis computed generation probabilities with a VDJ recombination model fitted to out-of-frame rearrangements, and checked the results against IGoR. In a later analysis, hypergeometric tests were used to score TCR-TCR, TCR-HLA and TCR-CMV co-occurrence, with a repertoire-size bias correction applied to TCR pairs. To estimate false discovery rates, a later analysis permuted the HLA or CMV assignments 20 times. In a later analysis, co-occurring TCRs were grouped using DBSCAN, and TCRdist sequence similarity was added for clustering within HLA-allele-positive subsets. Repertoires with fewer than 30,000 or more than 120,000 public chains were left out of co-occurrence clustering, as were a handful of repertoires with anomalous nucleotide sharing. TCRdb holds this immuneACCESS table with in-frame rearrangements only. Some clones are missing; in checked studies, unresolved V genes explain under half, and the rest has no known cause. V, J and clone size reflect that table, while D and trimming were determined from the DNA. The sample profile shows over 150,000 clones; roughly four fifths of them were found once. The ten largest clonotypes hold around 9.1% of the sample.

The cohort comprised more than 550 healthy bone marrow donors. At the time of sampling, all cohort members were nominally healthy, though unrecorded immune exposures were likely present. The donor was CMV seropositive and belonged to the group of about 290 seropositive cohort members. Each donor provided a peripheral blood sample, and peripheral blood mononuclear cells were used for TCR beta sequencing. Genomic DNA was extracted from the blood cell samples with the Qiagen DNeasy Blood Extraction Kit. This clonotype originated in a male donor in good health and CMV-seropositive. The sample consisted of PBMCs. Recombination joined TRBV5-6 with TRBJ2-7, with 7 bases aligning to TRBD2. This receptor has the CDR3 CASSPAVGGYSLEQYF. The bases are TGTGCCAGCAGCCCGGCGGTGGGAGGGTATTCACTCGAGCAGTACTTC.